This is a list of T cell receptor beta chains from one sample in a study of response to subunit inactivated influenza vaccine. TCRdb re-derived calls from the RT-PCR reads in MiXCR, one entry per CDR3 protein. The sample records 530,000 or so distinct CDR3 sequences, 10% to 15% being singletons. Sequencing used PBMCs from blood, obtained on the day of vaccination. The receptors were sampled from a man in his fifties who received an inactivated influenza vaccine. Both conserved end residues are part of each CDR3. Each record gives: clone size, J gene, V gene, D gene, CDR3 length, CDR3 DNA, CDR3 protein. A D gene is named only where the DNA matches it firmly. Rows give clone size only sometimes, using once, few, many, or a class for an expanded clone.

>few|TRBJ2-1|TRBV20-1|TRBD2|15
TGCAGTGCTAGTACTAGCGGGAGACGGTACAATGAGCAGTTCTTC
CSASTSGRRYNEQFF
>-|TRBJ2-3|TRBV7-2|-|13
TGTGCCAGCAGCCCGGGACCGCCGAGTACGCAGTATTTT
CASSPGPPSTQYF
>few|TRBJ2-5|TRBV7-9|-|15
TGTGCCAGCAGCCCCGGCGGGGCTAGCCGGGAGACCCAGTACTTC
CASSPGGASRETQYF
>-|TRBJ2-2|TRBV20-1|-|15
TGCAGTGCCCGCAACAGGGGACTGAACACCGGGGAGCTGTTTTTT
CSARNRGLNTGELFF
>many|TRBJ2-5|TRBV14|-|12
TGTGCCAGCAGCCTTAGCGATGAGACCCAGTACTTC
CASSLSDETQYF
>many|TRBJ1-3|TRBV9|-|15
TGTGCCAGCAGCGTCGACGGATACTCTGGAAACACCATATATTTT
CASSVDGYSGNTIYF
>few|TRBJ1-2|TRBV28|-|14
TGTGCCAGCAGTTTCGGGCGGAGCCTCTATGGCTACACCTTC
CASSFGRSLYGYTF
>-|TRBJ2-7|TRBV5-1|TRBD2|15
TGCGCCAGCAGCTCCGGACTAGCGGGGTCTTACGAGCAGTACTTC
CASSSGLAGSYEQYF
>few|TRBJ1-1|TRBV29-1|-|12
TGCAGCGTTGTCGGGCCCAACACTGAAGCTTTCTTT
CSVVGPNTEAFF
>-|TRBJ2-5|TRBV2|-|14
TGTGCCAGCAGTGAATTGGTAATCCAAGAGACCCAGTACTTC
CASSELVIQETQYF
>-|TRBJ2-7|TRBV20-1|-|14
TGCAGTGCTAGTCCAGCTAGCGTTTCCTACGAGCAGTACTTC
CSASPASVSYEQYF
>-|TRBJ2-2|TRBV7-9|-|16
TGTGCCAGCAGCCTCCGGGTCTGGCAGGGGACCGGGGAGCTGTTTTTT
CASSLRVWQGTGELFF
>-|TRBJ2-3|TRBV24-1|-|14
TGTGCCACCAGTCCGGCTAGCGATTCAGATACGCAGTATTTT
CATSPASDSDTQYF
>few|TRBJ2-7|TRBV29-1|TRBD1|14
TGCAGCGTTGAAACAGGGGGGTTGGTTGACGAGCAGTACTTC
CSVETGGLVDEQYF
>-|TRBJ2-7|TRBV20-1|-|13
TGCAGTGCTAGACCCCCAGAGGCCTACGAGCAGTACTTC
CSARPPEAYEQYF
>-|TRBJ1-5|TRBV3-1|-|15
TGTGCCAGCAGCCAAGCACCGGGGGCGGGGAAGCCCCAGCATTTT
CASSQAPGAGKPQHF
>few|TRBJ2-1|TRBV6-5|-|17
TGTGCCAGCAGTTACTCGGGAAGCCCGAGCTCCTACAATGAGCAGTTCTTC
CASSYSGSPSSYNEQFF
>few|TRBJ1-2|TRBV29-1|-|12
TGCAGCGTCCCGAAGGGGGGGCTTGGCTACACCTTC
CSVPKGGLGYTF
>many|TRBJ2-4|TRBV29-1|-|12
TGCAGCGTTATGGGGGCAGAAAACATTCAGTACTTC
CSVMGAENIQYF
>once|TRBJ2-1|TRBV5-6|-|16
TGTGCCATCAGCTCCTACTGGGCGGGGTACAACAATGAGCAGTTCTTC
CAISSYWAGYNNEQFF
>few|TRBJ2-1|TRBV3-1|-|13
TGTGCCAGCAGCCATGCGGTCGGCAATGAGCAGTTCTTC
CASSHAVGNEQFF
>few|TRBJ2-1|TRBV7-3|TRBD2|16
TGTGCCAGCAGCGCCATTGCCGGGACTAGCGTCCATGAGCAGTTCTTC
CASSAIAGTSVHEQFF
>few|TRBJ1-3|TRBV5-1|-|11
TGCGCCAGCAGCGGGGGAAACACCATATATTTT
CASSGGNTIYF
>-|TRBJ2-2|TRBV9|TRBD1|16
TGTGCCAGCAGCCACACAGGGGGCGCGTGGACCGGGGAGCTGTTTTTT
CASSHTGGAWTGELFF
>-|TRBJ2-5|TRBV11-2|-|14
TGTGCCAGCAGCCCCGTGCGGTACCAAGAGACCCAGTACTTC
CASSPVRYQETQYF
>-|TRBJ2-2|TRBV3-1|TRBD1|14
TGTGCCAGCAGCTGGGACAGTAACACCGGGGAGCTGTTTTTT
CASSWDSNTGELFF
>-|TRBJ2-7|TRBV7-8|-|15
TGTGCCAGCAGCTCGCTTTGGACAGCCCCCTACGAGCAGTACTTC
CASSSLWTAPYEQYF
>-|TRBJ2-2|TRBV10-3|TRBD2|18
TGTGCCATCAGCGACTCCAAGCGGGGGGGCCCTCAAACCGGGGAGCTGTTTTTT
CAISDSKRGGPQTGELFF
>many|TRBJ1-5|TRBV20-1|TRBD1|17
TGCAGTGCTAGACCTCCCCTCGGACAGGGGGACAATCAGCCCCAGCATTTT
CSARPPLGQGDNQPQHF
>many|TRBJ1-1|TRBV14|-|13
TGTGCCAGCAGCCCGCAGATGAACACTGAAGCTTTCTTT
CASSPQMNTEAFF
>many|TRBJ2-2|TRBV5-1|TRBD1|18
TGCGCCAGCAGCCGAACCTGGGACAGGGGCCCGAACACCGGGGAGCTGTTTTTT
CASSRTWDRGPNTGELFF
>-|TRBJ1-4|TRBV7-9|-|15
TGTGCCAGCAGATATGAAACAGGGATTAATGAAAAACTGTTTTTT
CASRYETGINEKLFF
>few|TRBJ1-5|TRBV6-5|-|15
TGTGCCAGCAGTTACTCAATTGCCAGCAATCAGCCCCAGCATTTT
CASSYSIASNQPQHF
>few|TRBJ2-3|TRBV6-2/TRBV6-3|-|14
TGTGCCAGCAGGGCGGGACGGCCCACAGATACGCAGTATTTT
CASRAGRPTDTQYF
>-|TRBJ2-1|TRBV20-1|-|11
TGCAGTGCCCCGGTGATCTATGAGCAGTTCTTC
CSAPVIYEQFF
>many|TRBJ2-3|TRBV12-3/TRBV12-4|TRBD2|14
TGTGCCAGCAGTTATAGCGGGAGCGCAGATACGCAGTATTTT
CASSYSGSADTQYF
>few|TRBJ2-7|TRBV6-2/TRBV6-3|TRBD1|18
TGTGCCAGCACCTTCGGCGACTCCGGGACAGGGTTCTCCTACGAGCAGTACTTC
CASTFGDSGTGFSYEQYF
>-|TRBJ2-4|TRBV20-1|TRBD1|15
TGCAGTGCTAGAGAGGTCGGGACAGTCACGGGCATTCAGTACTTC
CSAREVGTVTGIQYF
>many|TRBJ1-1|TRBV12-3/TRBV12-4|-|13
TGTGCCAGCAGTTTTCGGAGGGGGACTGAAGCTTTCTTT
CASSFRRGTEAFF